The 2 T cell receptor beta chains in this list originate from one sample, sequenced in a study of CD8 T cells in ankylosing spondylitis. Study results and limitations: Blood from ankylosing spondylitis patients appeared to carry a characteristic roughly 8-variant TCR beta motif.

TCRdb independently ran MiXCR on the 5' RACE reads; one entry per CDR3 protein. The data contain 390,000 or so distinct CDR3 sequences, approximately 20% of them singletons. These receptors have no identified antigens. The sample comprised blood, either unsorted or a sorted T cell fraction (not recorded which). These receptors were taken from a male donor with ankylosing spondylitis.

The chain is built from TRBV29-1 and TRBJ2-6; D remains ambiguous. The CDR3 has 13 residues. Germline lookup yields CDR1 SQVTM and CDR2 ANQGSEA. V lost 0 bases and J 4 bases, leaving 4 bases between the germline ends. The CDR3 protein is CSVEDPGANVLTF. The CDR3 bases are TGCAGCGTTGAAGATCCCGGGGCCAACGTCCTGACTTTC.

There are a few counts of this clonotype. The V gene is TRBV10-3, the J gene TRBJ1-4; D not certain. This CDR3 is 13 amino acids long. Germline CDR1 and CDR2: ENHRY and SYGVKD. Deletions cut 8 bases from V and 5 bases from J, with 12 bases between. The CDR3 spells CAIGTIRNEKLFF. The CDR3 DNA reads as TGTGCCATCGGAACTATAAGGAATGAAAAACTGTTTTTT.